One sample yielded the 19 T cell receptor beta chains listed below, sequenced in a study of shared clonotypes between healthy human individuals. The method was immunoSEQ multiplex PCR; TCRdb's version includes in-frame clones alone and lacks a portion of them. The table shows approximately 810,000 clones, with nearly 95% occurring only once. Naive CD8 cells comprised CD45RO-negative, CCR7-positively selected cells, excluding terminally differentiated effector memory CD45RA+ cells. The sequenced sample consisted of naive CD8+ T cells sorted from blood. All receptors derive from a man aged 25 to 40 in good health.

The chain recombines TRBV29-1 with TRBJ2-3, with 9 bases lining up with TRBD2. Trimming took 3 bases from V and 6 from J; bases not matched to a gene: 7. The CDR3 totals 14 residues. Germline values: CDR1 SQVTM, CDR2 ANQGSEA. CDR3 amino acids: CSVDAASGTDTQYF. In DNA form, the CDR3 reads TGCAGCGTTGACGCGGCTAGCGGGACCGATACGCAGTATTTT.

A single count supports this clone. The chain recombines TRBV6-5 with TRBJ1-2; the D gene is possibly TRBD1 (6 bases). The CDR3 contains 14 residues. The germline V gene has CDR1 MNHEY and CDR2 SVGAGI. Trimming took 6 bases from V and 3 from J, leaving 14 bases between them. This CDR3 reads CASSREQGYYGYTF. CDR3 bases: TGTGCCAGCAGCCGCGAACAGGGATACTATGGCTACACCTTC.

This clone was counted a few times. The chain recombines TRBV29-1 with TRBJ1-2; TRBD1 aligns across 8 bases. Germline V lookup: CDR1 SQVTM, CDR2 ANQGSEA. The CDR3 runs to 12 residues. V trimming: 7 bases; J trimming: 8 bases; junction bases outside the gene matches: 9. CDR3 coding DNA: TGCAGCGCGGTGACAGGGGCCGGGGGCTACACCTTC. Protein sequence: CSAVTGAGGYTF. Variable domain in full (rest from reference TRBV29-1 and TRBJ1-2): SAVISQKPSRDICQRGTSLTIQCQVDSQVTMMFWYRQQPGQSLTLIATANQGSEATYESGFVIDKFPISRPNLTFSTLTVSNMSPEDSSIYLCSAVTGAGGYTFGSGTRLTVV.

V gene TRBV13 combines with J gene TRBJ2-3; 16 nucleotides line up with TRBD2. Unmatched junction bases numbered 9, after V lost 4 bases and J lost 5 bases. The CDR3 totals 18 residues. CDR1 and CDR2 from the germline V gene are PRHDT and FYEKMQ (reference sequence). The CDR3 DNA is TGTGCCAGCAGCTCCCCCCCGGGACTAGCGGGAGGGCTAGATACGCAGTATTTT. It translates to CASSSPPGLAGGLDTQYF.

This clone has a single count. The V gene is TRBV29-1, the J gene TRBJ1-1, with D unresolved. Germline V gene lookup returns CDR1 SQVTM and CDR2 ANQGSEA. The CDR3 has 14 residues. Trimming shortened V by 0 bases and J by 3 bases, and 11 bases separated the two germline ends. Here the CDR3 DNA reads TGCAGCGTTGAAGACGGGAAGCGGTACACTGAAGCTTTCTTT. Amino acids: CSVEDGKRYTEAFF.

The chain links TRBV7-9 to TRBJ2-1; 14 bases fit TRBD2. The CDR3 is 16 residues long. The germline gives CDR1 SEHNR, CDR2 FQNEAQ (reference sequence). Losses at the gene ends were 6 bases for V and 0 bases for J; bases not matched to a gene: 1. The CDR3, as DNA: TGTGCCAGCAGGGGGACTAGCGGGAGCTCCTACAATGAGCAGTTCTTC. Protein product: CASRGTSGSSYNEQFF.

The chain has TRBV10-3 and TRBJ2-7; D possibly corresponds to TRBD2 (7 bases). The CDR3 is 15 amino acids. Germline CDR1 and CDR2: ENHRY and SYGVKD. V lost 6 bases, J lost 0 bases, and 15 bases lay in between. The CDR3 coding sequence is TGTGCCATCAGCGAGGGGGGGGTTAGCTCCTACGAGCAGTACTTC. The encoded protein is CAISEGGVSSYEQYF.

The chain links TRBV28 to TRBJ2-7; a weak D match, TRBD1 (6 bases). CDR3 size: 15 residues. The germline gives CDR1 MDHEN, CDR2 SYDVKM. Trimming took off 6 bases at V and 3 bases at J, with 18 bases between the two ends. The CDR3 coding sequence is TGTGCCAGCAGCGGTTACAGGGAAAGCAGCTACGAGCAGTACTTC. Protein sequence: CASSGYRESSYEQYF.

The genes are TRBV6-5 and TRBJ2-1; D remains unclear. Germline V gives CDR1 MNHEY, CDR2 SVGAGI. Trimming cost V 3 bases and J 9 bases, with 9 bases left between them. The CDR3 is 12 residues long. The CDR3 loop reads CASSYLGAEQFF. In nucleotides, the CDR3 is TGTGCCAGCAGTTATCTGGGTGCTGAGCAGTTCTTC.

The CDR3 nucleotides read TGCGCCAGTTCTCTAGCGGCGTACAATGAGCAGTTCTTC. Its translation is CASSLAAYNEQFF. The V gene is TRBV4-3, the J gene TRBJ2-1; the match to TRBD2 covers 7 bases. The CDR3 extends over 13 amino acids. CDR1 and CDR2 (germline): LGHNA, YSLEER. V lost 9 bases, J lost 4 bases, and 6 bases stayed unmatched.

Note on this clone: Other DNA sequences in the same sample also yield this CDR3. CDR3 nucleotide sequence: TGTGCCAGCAGCCAAGACAATCAGCCCCAGCATTTT. Amino acids: CASSQDNQPQHF. The chain combines TRBV7-9 with TRBJ1-5; D is ambiguous. The length of the CDR3 is 12 residues. Per germline, CDR1 SEHNR and CDR2 FQNEAQ (reference sequence). V was clipped by 5 bases and J by 3 bases, with 5 bases between them.

The V gene is TRBV4-1, the J gene TRBJ2-2; 11 positions match TRBD2. The CDR3 consists of 17 residues. The germline gives CDR1 MGHRA, CDR2 YSYEKL. V was pared by 6 bases and J by 0 bases, with 6 bases of the junction left unmatched. This CDR3 reads CASSPTSGSANTGELFF. The CDR3 nucleotides read TGCGCCAGCAGTCCAACTAGCGGGAGCGCGAACACCGGGGAGCTGTTTTTT.

This clone was picked up one time. The V gene is TRBV9, the J gene TRBJ2-7; 10 nucleotides line up with TRBD1. V trimming: 3 bases; J trimming: 5 bases; junction bases outside the gene matches: 2. The CDR3 has 13 residues. CDR1 SGDLS and CDR2 YYNGEE come from the germline V gene. The CDR3: CASSAGTGDEQYF. CDR3 bases: TGTGCCAGCAGCGCCGGGACAGGGGACGAGCAGTACTTC.

This chain connects TRBV5-1 to TRBJ2-7; D gene ambiguous. Looked up from germline, CDR1 is SGHRS and CDR2 is YFSETQ. Trimming cost V 4 bases and J 3 bases, with 8 bases left between them. This CDR3 contains 12 residues. The CDR3 coding sequence is TGCGCCAGCAGCATGTCCTACTACGAGCAGTACTTC. Amino acid sequence: CASSMSYYEQYF. Complete variable domain (other parts from reference TRBV5-1 and TRBJ2-7): KAGVTQTPRYLIKTRGQQVTLSCSPISGHRSVSWYQQTPGQGLQFLFEYFSETQRNKGNFPGRFSGRQFSNSRSEMNVSTLELGDSALYLCASSMSYYEQYFGPGTRLTVT.

Details on this clone: The sample has other DNA sequences that encode this CDR3 too. CDR3 protein: CASSELSYEQYF. DNA of the CDR3: TGTGCCAGCAGTGAACTCTCCTACGAGCAGTACTTC. The chain recombines TRBV6-1 with TRBJ2-7; unclear D gene. V was pared by 2 bases and J by 0 bases, with 2 bases between. There are 12 residues in the CDR3. CDR1 MNHNS and CDR2 SASEGT come from the germline V gene.

The rearrangement links TRBV10-3 to TRBJ2-7, with D unclear. Trimming cost V 3 bases and J 5 bases, with 14 bases left between them. Germline CDR1 and CDR2: ENHRY and SYGVKD. The CDR3 consists of 14 residues. CDR3: CAISDAVFLNEQYF. DNA for the CDR3: TGTGCCATCAGTGACGCCGTGTTTCTTAACGAGCAGTACTTC.

The chain is built from TRBV5-1 and TRBJ2-3; 7 positions match TRBD1. With V trimmed by 4 bases and J by 2 bases, 10 bases remained unmatched. The CDR3 runs 16 residues. CDR1 is SGHRS and CDR2 is YFSETQ in the germline V gene. CDR3: CASSSWTGGPTDTQYF. CDR3 sequence (DNA): TGCGCCAGCAGCAGCTGGACAGGAGGCCCCACAGATACGCAGTATTTT.

The V call is TRBV7-9, the J call TRBJ1-4; D is unresolved. The V end was cut by 3 bases, the J end by 4 bases, with 12 bases between. Germline V gene data show CDR1 as SEHNR and CDR2 as FQNEAQ (reference sequence). CDR3 length: 15 amino acids. This chain's CDR3 is CASSLRGQINEKLFF. CDR3 in DNA: TGTGCCAGCAGCTTGAGAGGGCAGATTAATGAAAAACTGTTTTTT.

Remarks on this clone: Other DNA variants within this sample encode the same CDR3. The chain recombines TRBV9 with TRBJ1-3; D is unresolved. The germline V gene encodes CDR1 SGDLS and CDR2 YYNGEE. There are 11 residues in the CDR3. Deletions cut 3 bases from V and 7 bases from J, with 5 bases between. The CDR3 protein is CASSARNTIYF. The CDR3 region has the DNA TGTGCCAGCAGCGCCAGGAACACCATATATTTT.